One T cell receptor beta chain is described in this entry. Its matching antigen is unknown. The data derive from a study of metastatic and nonmetastatic thyroid tumors. In the study overall: The authors compared repertoires across blood and tumor or nodule tissue from malignant and benign thyroid patients. The study's findings and limits: It was reported that TCR beta diversity was significantly higher in malignant thyroid tumors than benign nodules, in blood and tumor.

Treatment of any kind had been given to no patient before thyroid surgery. How the authors handled the data: The authors used CDR3 differences across clinicopathological groups to build a distant-metastasis classifier for papillary thyroid cancer. Using MiXCR, TCRdb reanalyzed the PCR reads. V and J calls and clone size were set by TCRdb, not the authors. The top ten clones hold roughly 10% of a sample with more than 85,000 clones, approximately 9% of them seen once. V dropped 5 bases and J dropped 5 bases, with 18 bases sitting between them. Germline values: CDR1 SGHDN, CDR2 FVKESK. The CDR3 runs 15 residues.

This TCR was recovered from a female donor with papillary thyroid cancer or a benign thyroid nodule (not recorded which). Some clones in this sample may be carry-over from other donors' samples. The rearrangement joins TRBV14 to TRBJ2-5; D uncertain. The sample was blood. The CDR3 sequence: CASSSHDDMLETQYF. Here the CDR3 DNA reads TGTGCCAGCAGCTCTCACGACGACATGTTGGAGACCCAGTACTTC.